This TCR beta chain was sequenced in a study of vaccination and CD4 T cells after COVID-19. Turning to the study itself: Collection of post-vaccine samples followed dose two by a median approximately 69 days, spanning a range of 14 to 241.

The Oncomine TCR Beta short-read assay generated sequence data from the DNA of cultured CD4+ T cells. From the PCR reads, TCRdb called clonotypes with MiXCR, one entry per CDR3 protein. The sample holds several thousand distinct CDR3 sequences, 15% to 20% seen once. Specified treatment: roughly 10-day PBMC culture with coronavirus spike peptide pools or control peptides (ViraFEST assay). In regard to this clonotype: Its specificity is unknown.

Material for sequencing was CD4+ T cells from blood, cultured in vitro. The clonotype originates from a human donor who had recovered from COVID-19.

CDR3 residues: CASSQSQYLGAEAFF. The CDR3 nucleotides are TGCGCCAGCAGCCAATCCCAGTACTTGGGGGCTGAAGCTTTCTTT. The J gene is TRBJ1-1, the V gene TRBV4-1; tentatively, D is TRBD1 (5 bases). CDR1 and CDR2 (germline): MGHRA, YSYEKL. CDR3 length equals 15 residues. The V end was cut by 2 bases, the J end by 6 bases, with 16 bases between.